This entry describes one T cell receptor (beta chain). Its matching antigen is unknown. The data are from a study of CXCR3-negative and CXCR3-positive naive CD8 T cells. General study points: TRB CDR3 properties served as the basis for inferring TCR strength, and surface CD5 was comparable between naive subsets.

The authors gated naive CD8+ T cells as CD45RO-CCR7+CD27+CD95-. The libraries of TRB cDNA were prepared using 5' RACE with UMI labels. Each CDR3 protein gets one entry in TCRdb, which reprocessed the 5' RACE reads and gives no DNA. The repertoire table contains 70,000 to 95,000 distinct CDR3 sequences. This CDR3 contains 12 residues. Germline CDR1 is SGHVS and CDR2 is FQNEAQ. What was sequenced was naive CXCR3- CD8+ T cells from blood. Subset described: CD45RO-CCR7+CD27+CD95- naive CD8+ T cells lacking CXCR3 (TNR3-). The V gene is TRBV7-8, the J gene TRBJ1-2. The clonotype was recovered from a human donor in good health. Some clones in this sample may be carry-over from other donors' samples. The CDR3 loop is CASSFWQDGYTF.